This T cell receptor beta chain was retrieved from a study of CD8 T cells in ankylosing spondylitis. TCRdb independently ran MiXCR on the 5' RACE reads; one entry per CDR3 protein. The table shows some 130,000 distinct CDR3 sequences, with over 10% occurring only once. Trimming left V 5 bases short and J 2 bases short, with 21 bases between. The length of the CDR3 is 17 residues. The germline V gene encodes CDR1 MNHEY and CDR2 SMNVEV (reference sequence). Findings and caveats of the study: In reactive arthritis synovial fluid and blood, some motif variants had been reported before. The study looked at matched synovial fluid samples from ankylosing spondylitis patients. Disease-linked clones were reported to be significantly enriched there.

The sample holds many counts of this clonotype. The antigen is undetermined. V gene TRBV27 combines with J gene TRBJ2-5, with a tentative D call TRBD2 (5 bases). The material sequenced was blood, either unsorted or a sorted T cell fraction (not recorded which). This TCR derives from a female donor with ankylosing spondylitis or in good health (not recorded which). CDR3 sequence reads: CASSPRGSGRLQETQYF. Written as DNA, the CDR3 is TGTGCCAGCAGTCCCCGGGGAAGCGGAAGACTTCAAGAGACCCAGTACTTC.